The rows below give T cell receptor beta chains drawn from one sample of a study of metastatic and nonmetastatic thyroid tumors. TCRdb called clones again from the PCR reads with MiXCR. This sample has 25,000 to 30,000 clones; about 3.9% occur once, and the top ten carry about 3.3%. What was sequenced was blood. The receptor source for this set is a male donor with papillary thyroid cancer or a benign thyroid nodule (not recorded which). Some clones in this sample may be carry-over from other donors' samples. CDR3s include the opening cysteine and the closing phenylalanine or tryptophan. The D gene is left open where the match is weak. Clone size is stated in some rows and not others, as once, few, many or a class when expanded.

size: NA
J: TRBJ2-7
V: TRBV9
D: NA
CDR3: CAISSPGGQQYF
DNA: TGTGCCATCAGCTCCCCCGGGGGACAGCAGTACTTC

size: medium-sized
J: TRBJ1-2
V: TRBV28
D: TRBD1
CDR3: CASSQTGDRGYTF
DNA: TGTGCCAGCAGTCAGACAGGGGATAGAGGCTACACCTTC

size: few
J: TRBJ2-3
V: TRBV7-2
D: NA
CDR3: CASSLVSGTDTQYF
DNA: TGTGCCAGCAGCTTAGTTAGCGGCACAGATACGCAGTATTTT

size: many
J: TRBJ2-7
V: TRBV6-6
D: NA
CDR3: CASSYSGQYGYEQYF
DNA: TGTGCCAGCAGTTACTCTGGACAATATGGGTACGAGCAGTACTTC

size: NA
J: TRBJ2-1
V: TRBV6-1
D: NA
CDR3: CASSSRGGEQFF
DNA: TGTGCCAGCAGCTCTAGGGGGGGTGAGCAGTTCTTC

size: many
J: TRBJ2-7
V: TRBV20-1
D: TRBD1
CDR3: CSPIQGNSYEQYF
DNA: TGCAGCCCAATACAGGGGAACTCCTACGAGCAGTACTTC

size: NA
J: TRBJ1-4
V: TRBV6-1
D: NA
CDR3: CASIRNPFGWGANEKLFF
DNA: TGTGCCAGCATACGTAACCCCTTCGGGTGGGGAGCTAATGAAAAACTGTTTTTT

size: many
J: TRBJ1-4
V: TRBV20-1
D: TRBD1
CDR3: CSARAGTGTEKLFF
DNA: TGCAGTGCTAGAGCCGGGACAGGGACCGAAAAACTGTTTTTT

size: few
J: TRBJ2-7
V: TRBV6-2/TRBV6-3
D: TRBD2
CDR3: CASRGLAGRLGTDEQYF
DNA: TGTGCCAGCCGGGGACTAGCGGGAAGGTTGGGTACGGACGAGCAGTACTTC

size: NA
J: TRBJ1-6
V: TRBV6-1
D: NA
CDR3: CASRVYNSPLHF
DNA: TGTGCCAGCAGAGTCTATAATTCACCCCTCCACTTT

size: NA
J: TRBJ1-5
V: TRBV27
D: TRBD1
CDR3: CASSFRGGGTVGSANNQPQHF
DNA: TGTGCCAGCAGCTTCCGTGGGGGCGGGACAGTGGGCTCGGCTAACAATCAGCCCCAGCATTTT

size: many
J: TRBJ1-5
V: TRBV5-1
D: NA
CDR3: CASSLGGGTQPQHF
DNA: TGCGCCAGCAGCTTGGGGGGGGGAACTCAGCCCCAGCATTTT

size: many
J: TRBJ2-7
V: TRBV5-1
D: NA
CDR3: CASRGVEQRGLDEQYF
DNA: TGCGCCAGCAGAGGGGTGGAACAACGGGGGCTCGACGAGCAGTACTTC

size: NA
J: TRBJ2-7
V: TRBV14
D: TRBD2
CDR3: CASSPTSGRSEQYF
DNA: TGTGCCAGCAGCCCGACTAGCGGGAGGAGCGAGCAGTACTTC

size: NA
J: TRBJ2-3
V: TRBV27
D: NA
CDR3: CASLGRAASTDTQYF
DNA: TGTGCCAGCCTGGGGCGGGCAGCTAGCACAGATACGCAGTATTTT

size: medium-sized
J: TRBJ2-7
V: TRBV7-2
D: TRBD2
CDR3: CASSLAMGLVYEQYF
DNA: TGTGCCAGCAGCTTAGCCATGGGACTAGTGTACGAGCAGTACTTC

size: few
J: TRBJ2-2
V: TRBV24-1
D: TRBD2
CDR3: CATSDPSGRVSGELFF
DNA: TGTGCCACCAGTGACCCTAGCGGGAGAGTATCCGGGGAGCTGTTTTTT

size: few
J: TRBJ2-1
V: TRBV15
D: TRBD1
CDR3: CATSRDGTGGYNEQFF
DNA: TGTGCCACCAGCAGAGATGGGACAGGGGGCTACAATGAGCAGTTCTTC

size: NA
J: TRBJ2-1
V: TRBV10-3
D: NA
CDR3: CAISESTRGRTDEQFF
DNA: TGTGCCATCAGTGAGTCGACTCGGGGCAGAACGGATGAGCAGTTCTTC

size: medium-sized
J: TRBJ1-6
V: TRBV10-2
D: NA
CDR3: CASSENRNSPLHF
DNA: TGCGCCAGCAGTGAGAACCGGAATTCACCCCTCCACTTT

size: many
J: TRBJ1-5
V: TRBV20-1
D: TRBD1
CDR3: CSARGGTGGNQPQHF
DNA: TGCAGTGCCAGAGGGGGGACAGGAGGCAATCAGCCCCAGCATTTT

size: NA
J: TRBJ2-1
V: TRBV28
D: NA
CDR3: CASRQYNEQFF
DNA: TGTGCCAGCAGACAGTACAATGAGCAGTTCTTC

size: medium-sized
J: TRBJ2-2
V: TRBV19
D: TRBD1
CDR3: CASSRTGNGELFF
DNA: TGTGCCAGTAGTAGGACAGGGAACGGGGAGCTGTTTTTT

size: NA
J: TRBJ2-7
V: TRBV28
D: TRBD2
CDR3: CASRVTSGSGYEQYF
DNA: TGTGCCAGCAGGGTGACTAGCGGGAGTGGCTACGAGCAGTACTTC

size: few
J: TRBJ2-7
V: TRBV12-3/TRBV12-4
D: TRBD1
CDR3: CASILRQGAREQYF
DNA: TGTGCCAGCATCCTAAGACAGGGGGCGCGCGAGCAGTACTTC

size: few
J: TRBJ1-1
V: TRBV6-1
D: TRBD1
CDR3: CASKRDREVPEAFF
DNA: TGTGCCAGCAAAAGGGACAGGGAGGTCCCTGAAGCTTTCTTT

size: NA
J: TRBJ2-5
V: TRBV30
D: NA
CDR3: CAWSGIQGFQETQYF
DNA: TGTGCCTGGAGTGGCATACAAGGGTTTCAAGAGACCCAGTACTTC

size: few
J: TRBJ2-3
V: TRBV19
D: NA
CDR3: CASSIWGSPTDTQYF
DNA: TGTGCCAGTAGTATTTGGGGCTCCCCCACAGATACGCAGTATTTT

size: few
J: TRBJ1-5
V: TRBV19
D: TRBD1
CDR3: CASSTGQGAGNQPQHF
DNA: TGTGCCAGTAGTACGGGACAGGGGGCGGGCAATCAGCCCCAGCATTTT

size: medium-sized
J: TRBJ2-7
V: TRBV2
D: NA
CDR3: CASSEISGENEQYF
DNA: TGTGCCAGCAGTGAAATATCCGGCGAGAACGAGCAGTACTTC

size: NA
J: TRBJ1-4
V: TRBV20-1
D: NA
CDR3: CRANGGGTTNEKLFF
DNA: TGCCGTGCTAACGGAGGCGGTACAACTAATGAAAAACTGTTTTTT

size: few
J: TRBJ2-7
V: TRBV2
D: NA
CDR3: CSSTYGISSYEQYF
DNA: TGTTCCAGCACCTACGGGATTTCCTCCTACGAGCAGTACTTC

size: NA
J: TRBJ2-5
V: TRBV7-2
D: TRBD2
CDR3: CASSPLGGGGDQETQYF
DNA: TGTGCCAGCAGCCCGCTTGGGGGGGGGGGGGACCAAGAGACCCAGTACTTC

size: few
J: TRBJ1-2
V: TRBV6-2/TRBV6-3
D: TRBD1
CDR3: CASTKTGYGYTF
DNA: TGTGCCAGCACCAAGACAGGGTATGGCTACACCTTC

size: many
J: TRBJ1-3
V: TRBV12-3/TRBV12-4
D: NA
CDR3: CASSPPYFTIYF
DNA: TGTGCCAGCAGTCCCCCCTATTTCACCATATATTTT

size: many
J: TRBJ2-3
V: TRBV7-2
D: NA
CDR3: CASSLDPGRTWDTQYF
DNA: TGTGCCAGCAGCTTAGACCCTGGGAGGACGTGGGATACGCAGTATTTT

size: NA
J: TRBJ2-7
V: TRBV11-2
D: TRBD2
CDR3: CASSLGAGGPLLDEQYF
DNA: TGTGCCAGCAGCTTAGGAGCGGGAGGGCCCCTTTTGGACGAGCAGTACTTC

size: NA
J: TRBJ2-3
V: TRBV19
D: NA
CDR3: CASSMGRQGTPTDTQYF
DNA: TGTGCCAGTAGTATGGGACGGCAGGGGACCCCCACAGATACGCAGTATTTT

size: many
J: TRBJ2-7
V: TRBV9
D: TRBD2
CDR3: CASSVALAGRGEQYF
DNA: TGTGCCAGCAGCGTAGCACTAGCGGGAAGGGGGGAGCAGTACTTC

size: NA
J: TRBJ2-2
V: TRBV7-9
D: NA
CDR3: CASTSGWSGTGEPFF
DNA: TGTGCCAGCACCTCCGGGTGGTCTGGAACCGGGGAGCCGTTTTTT